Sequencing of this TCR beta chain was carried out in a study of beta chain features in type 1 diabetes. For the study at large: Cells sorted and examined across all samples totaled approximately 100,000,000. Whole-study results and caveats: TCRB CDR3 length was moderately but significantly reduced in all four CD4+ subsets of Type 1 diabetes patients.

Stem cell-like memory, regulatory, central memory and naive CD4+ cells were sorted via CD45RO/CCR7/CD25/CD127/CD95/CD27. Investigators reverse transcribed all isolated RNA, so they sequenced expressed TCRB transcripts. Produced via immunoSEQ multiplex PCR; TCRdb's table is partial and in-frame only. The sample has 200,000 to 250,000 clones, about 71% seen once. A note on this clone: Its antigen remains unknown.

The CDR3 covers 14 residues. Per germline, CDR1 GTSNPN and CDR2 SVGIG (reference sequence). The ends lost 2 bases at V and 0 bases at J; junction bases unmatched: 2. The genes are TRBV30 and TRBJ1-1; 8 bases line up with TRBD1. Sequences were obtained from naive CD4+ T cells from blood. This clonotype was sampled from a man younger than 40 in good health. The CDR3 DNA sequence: TGTGCCTGGAGTCGGACAGGGATGAACACTGAAGCTTTCTTT. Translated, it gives CAWSRTGMNTEAFF. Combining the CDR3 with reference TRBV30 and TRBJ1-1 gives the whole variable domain SQTIHQWPATLVQPVGSPLSLECTVEGTSNPNLYWYRQAAGRGLQLLFYSVGIGQISSEVPQNLSASRPQDRQFILSSKKLLLSDSGFYLCAWSRTGMNTEAFFGQGTRLTVV.